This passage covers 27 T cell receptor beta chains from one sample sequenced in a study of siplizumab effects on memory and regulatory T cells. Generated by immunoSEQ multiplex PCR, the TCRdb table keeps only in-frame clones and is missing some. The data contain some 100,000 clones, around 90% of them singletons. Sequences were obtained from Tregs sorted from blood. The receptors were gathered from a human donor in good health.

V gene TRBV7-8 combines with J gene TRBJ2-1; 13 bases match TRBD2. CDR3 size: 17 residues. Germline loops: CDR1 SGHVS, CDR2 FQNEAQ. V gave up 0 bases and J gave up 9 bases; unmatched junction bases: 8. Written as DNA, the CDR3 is TGTGCCAGCAGCTTAGCCGGGACTAGCGGGATTTGGGGTGAGCAGTTCTTC. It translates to CASSLAGTSGIWGEQFF.

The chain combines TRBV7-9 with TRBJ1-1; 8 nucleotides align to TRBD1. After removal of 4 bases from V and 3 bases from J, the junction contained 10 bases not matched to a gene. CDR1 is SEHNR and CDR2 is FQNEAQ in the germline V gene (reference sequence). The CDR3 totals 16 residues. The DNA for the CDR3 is TGTGCCAGCAGCTCCTGGACAGGGAGGGGGGACACTGAAGCTTTCTTT. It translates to CASSSWTGRGDTEAFF.

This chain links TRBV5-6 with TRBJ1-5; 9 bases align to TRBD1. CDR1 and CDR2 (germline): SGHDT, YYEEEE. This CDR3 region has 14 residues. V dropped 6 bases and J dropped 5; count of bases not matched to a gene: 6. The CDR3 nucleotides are TGTGCCAGCACTTATGGACAGGGGTATCAGCCCCAGCATTTT. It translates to CASTYGQGYQPQHF.

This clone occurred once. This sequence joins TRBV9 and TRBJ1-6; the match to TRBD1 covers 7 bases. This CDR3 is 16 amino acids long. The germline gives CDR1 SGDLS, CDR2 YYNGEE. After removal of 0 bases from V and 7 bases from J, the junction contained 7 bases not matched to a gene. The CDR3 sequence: CASSVEDRVGNSPLHF. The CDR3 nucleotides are TGTGCCAGCAGCGTAGAAGACAGGGTAGGCAATTCACCCCTCCACTTT. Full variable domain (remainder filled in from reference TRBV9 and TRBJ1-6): DSGVTQTPKHLITATGQRVTLRCSPRSGDLSVYWYQQSLDQGLQFLIQYYNGEERAKGNILERFSAQQFPDLHSELNLSSLELGDSALYFCASSVEDRVGNSPLHFGNGTRLTVT.

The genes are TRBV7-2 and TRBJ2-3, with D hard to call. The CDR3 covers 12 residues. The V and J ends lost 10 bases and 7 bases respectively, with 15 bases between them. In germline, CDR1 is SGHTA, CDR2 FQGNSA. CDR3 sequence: CATSRSDYTQYF. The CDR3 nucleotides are TGTGCCACCAGTCGTAGTGATTATACGCAGTATTTT.

The CDR3 DNA reads TGTGCCAGCAGTGAAGCGGGGATACACTCTGGGGCCAACGTCCTGACTTTC. It encodes CASSEAGIHSGANVLTF. The chain is built from TRBV2 and TRBJ2-6; D is unresolved. The ends were cut back, 0 bases at V and 0 bases at J, with 9 bases in the middle. This CDR3 is 17 amino acids long. Germline CDR1 reads SNHLY; CDR2 reads FYNNEI.

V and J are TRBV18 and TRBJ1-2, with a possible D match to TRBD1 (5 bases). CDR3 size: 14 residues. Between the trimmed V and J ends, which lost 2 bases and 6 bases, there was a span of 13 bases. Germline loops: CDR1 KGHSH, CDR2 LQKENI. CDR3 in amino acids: CASSPTEGHHGYTF. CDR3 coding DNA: TGTGCCAGCTCACCAACGGAGGGGCACCATGGCTACACCTTC. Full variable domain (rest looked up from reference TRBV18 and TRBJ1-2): NAGVMQNPRHLVRRRGQEARLRCSPMKGHSHVYWYRQLPEEGLKFMVYLQKENIIDESGMPKERFSAEFPKEGPSILRIQQVVRGDSAAYFCASSPTEGHHGYTFGSGTRLTVV.

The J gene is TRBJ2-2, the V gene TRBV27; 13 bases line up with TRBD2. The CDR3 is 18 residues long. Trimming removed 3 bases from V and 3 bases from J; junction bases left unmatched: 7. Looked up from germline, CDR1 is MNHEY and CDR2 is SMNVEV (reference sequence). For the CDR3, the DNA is TGTGCCAGCAGTTTGGTCGGACTAGCGGGAGTGTACACCGGGGAGCTGTTTTTT. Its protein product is CASSLVGLAGVYTGELFF.

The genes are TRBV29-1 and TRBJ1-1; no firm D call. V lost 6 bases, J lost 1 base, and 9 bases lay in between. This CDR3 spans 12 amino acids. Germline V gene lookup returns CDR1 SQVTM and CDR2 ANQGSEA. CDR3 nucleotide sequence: TGCAGCGTGAGACGGGGGAACACTGAAGCTTTCTTT. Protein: CSVRRGNTEAFF.

In nucleotides, the CDR3 is TGTGCCAGCAGCTGGGGGGACAGTCAAGAGACCCAGTACTTC. Amino acids: CASSWGDSQETQYF. The V and J genes are TRBV5-6 and TRBJ2-5; D perhaps matches TRBD1 (7 bases). The CDR3 runs to 14 residues. The ends were cut back, 3 bases at V and 2 bases at J, with 11 bases in the middle. Germline lookup yields CDR1 SGHDT and CDR2 YYEEEE.

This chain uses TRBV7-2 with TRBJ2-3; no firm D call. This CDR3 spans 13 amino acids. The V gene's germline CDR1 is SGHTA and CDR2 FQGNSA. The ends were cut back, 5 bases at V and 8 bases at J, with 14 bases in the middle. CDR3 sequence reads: CASSPLLLGTQYF. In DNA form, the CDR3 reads TGTGCCAGCAGCCCCCTCCTATTGGGTACGCAGTATTTT.

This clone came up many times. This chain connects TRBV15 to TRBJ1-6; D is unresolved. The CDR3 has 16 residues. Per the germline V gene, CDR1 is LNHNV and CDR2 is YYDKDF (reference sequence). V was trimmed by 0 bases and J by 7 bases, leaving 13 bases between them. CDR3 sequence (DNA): TGTGCCACCAGCAGAGATCCCCGCAAACCCAATTCACCCCTCCACTTT. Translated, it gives CATSRDPRKPNSPLHF.

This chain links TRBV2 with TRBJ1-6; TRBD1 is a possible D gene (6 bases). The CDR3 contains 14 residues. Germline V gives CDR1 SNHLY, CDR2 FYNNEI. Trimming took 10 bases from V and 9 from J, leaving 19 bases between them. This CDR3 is CATSLRQARSPLHF. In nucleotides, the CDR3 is TGTGCCACTTCCCTTCGACAGGCGCGTTCACCCCTCCACTTT. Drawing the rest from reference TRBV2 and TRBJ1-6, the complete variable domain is EPEVTQTPSHQVTQMGQEVILRCVPISNHLYFYWYRQILGQKVEFLVSFYNNEISEKSEIFDDQFSVERPDGSNFTLKIRSTKLEDSAMYFCATSLRQARSPLHFGNGTRLTVT.

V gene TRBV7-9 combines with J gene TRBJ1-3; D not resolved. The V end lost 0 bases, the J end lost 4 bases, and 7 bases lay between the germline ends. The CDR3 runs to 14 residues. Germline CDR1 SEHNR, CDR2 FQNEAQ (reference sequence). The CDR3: CASSLAGAGNTIYF. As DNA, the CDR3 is TGTGCCAGCAGCTTAGCTGGCGCGGGAAACACCATATATTTT.

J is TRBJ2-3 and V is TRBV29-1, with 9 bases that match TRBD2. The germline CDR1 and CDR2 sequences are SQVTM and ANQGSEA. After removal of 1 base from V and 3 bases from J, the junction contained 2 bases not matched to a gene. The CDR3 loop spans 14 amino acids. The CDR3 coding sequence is TGCAGCGTTGAAGGAGCGGGGGGAACAGATACGCAGTATTTT. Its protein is CSVEGAGGTDTQYF.

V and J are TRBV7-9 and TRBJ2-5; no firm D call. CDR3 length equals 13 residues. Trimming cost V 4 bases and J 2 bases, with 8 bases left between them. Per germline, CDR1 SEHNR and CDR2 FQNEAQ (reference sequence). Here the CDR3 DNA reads TGTGCCAGCAGCTACGGACCACAAGAGACCCAGTACTTC. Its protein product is CASSYGPQETQYF. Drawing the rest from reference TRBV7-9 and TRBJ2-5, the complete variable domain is DTGVSQNPRHKITKRGQNVTFRCDPISEHNRLYWYRQTLGQGPEFLTYFQNEAQLEKSRLLSDRFSAERPKGSFSTLEIQRTEQGDSAMYLCASSYGPQETQYFGPGTRLLVL.

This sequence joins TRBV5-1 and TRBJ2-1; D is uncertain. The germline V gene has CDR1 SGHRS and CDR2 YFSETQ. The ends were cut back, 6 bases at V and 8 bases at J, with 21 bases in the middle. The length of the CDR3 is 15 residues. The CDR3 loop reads CASNAAISTIDEQFF. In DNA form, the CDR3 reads TGCGCCAGCAATGCGGCTATCTCCACTATCGATGAGCAGTTCTTC.

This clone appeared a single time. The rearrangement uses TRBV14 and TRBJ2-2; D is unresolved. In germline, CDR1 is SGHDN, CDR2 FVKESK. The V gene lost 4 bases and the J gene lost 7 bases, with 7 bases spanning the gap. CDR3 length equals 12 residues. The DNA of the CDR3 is TGTGCCAGCAGCCCCCTCGGCGGGGAGCTGTTTTTT. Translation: CASSPLGGELFF.

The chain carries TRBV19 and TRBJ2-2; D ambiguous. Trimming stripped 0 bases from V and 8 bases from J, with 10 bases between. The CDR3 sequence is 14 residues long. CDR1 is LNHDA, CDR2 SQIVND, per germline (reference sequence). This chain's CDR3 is CASSIDINRGELFF. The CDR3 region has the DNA TGTGCCAGTAGTATAGACATCAACAGAGGGGAGCTGTTTTTT.

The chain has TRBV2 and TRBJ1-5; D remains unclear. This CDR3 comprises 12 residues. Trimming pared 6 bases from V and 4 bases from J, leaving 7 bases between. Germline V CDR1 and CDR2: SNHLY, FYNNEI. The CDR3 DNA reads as TGTGCCAGCAGGGGTAGGAATCAGCCCCAGCATTTT. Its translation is CASRGRNQPQHF.

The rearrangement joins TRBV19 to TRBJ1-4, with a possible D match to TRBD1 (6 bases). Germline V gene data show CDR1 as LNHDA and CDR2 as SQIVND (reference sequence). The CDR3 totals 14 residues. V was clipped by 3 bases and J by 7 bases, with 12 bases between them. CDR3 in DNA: TGTGCCAGTAGTATTGGACAGCGGGGTGAAAAACTGTTTTTT. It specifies CASSIGQRGEKLFF.

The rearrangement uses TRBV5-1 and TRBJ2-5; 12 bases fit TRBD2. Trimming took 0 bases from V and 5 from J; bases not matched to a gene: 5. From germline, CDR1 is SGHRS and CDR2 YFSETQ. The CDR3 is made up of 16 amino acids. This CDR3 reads CASSLGLAGANETQYF. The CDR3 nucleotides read TGCGCCAGCAGCTTGGGACTAGCGGGAGCGAACGAGACCCAGTACTTC. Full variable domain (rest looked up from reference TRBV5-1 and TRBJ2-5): KAGVTQTPRYLIKTRGQQVTLSCSPISGHRSVSWYQQTPGQGLQFLFEYFSETQRNKGNFPGRFSGRQFSNSRSEMNVSTLELGDSALYLCASSLGLAGANETQYFGPGTRLLVL.

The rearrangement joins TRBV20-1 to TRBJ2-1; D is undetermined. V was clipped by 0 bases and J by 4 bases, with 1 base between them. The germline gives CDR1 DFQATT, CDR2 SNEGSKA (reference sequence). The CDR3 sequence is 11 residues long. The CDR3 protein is CSAREYNEQFF. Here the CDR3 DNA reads TGCAGTGCTAGAGAGTACAATGAGCAGTTCTTC.

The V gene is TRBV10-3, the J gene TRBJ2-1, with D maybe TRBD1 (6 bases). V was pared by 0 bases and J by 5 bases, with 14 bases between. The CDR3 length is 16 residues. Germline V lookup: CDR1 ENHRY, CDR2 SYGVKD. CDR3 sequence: CAISESRQVGNNEQFF. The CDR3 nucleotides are TGTGCCATCAGTGAGTCGCGACAGGTCGGAAACAATGAGCAGTTCTTC.

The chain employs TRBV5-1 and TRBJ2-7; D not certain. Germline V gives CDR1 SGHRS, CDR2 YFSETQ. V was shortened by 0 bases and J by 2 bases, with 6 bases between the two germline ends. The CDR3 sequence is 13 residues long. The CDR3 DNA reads TGCGCCAGCAGCTTGGAGGCCGCCTACGAGCAGTACTTC. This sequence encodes CASSLEAAYEQYF.

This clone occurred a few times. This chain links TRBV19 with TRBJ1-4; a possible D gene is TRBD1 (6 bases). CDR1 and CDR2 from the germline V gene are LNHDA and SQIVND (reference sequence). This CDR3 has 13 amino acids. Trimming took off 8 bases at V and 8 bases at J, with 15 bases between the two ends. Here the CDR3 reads CASSQGLYEKLFF. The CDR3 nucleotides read TGTGCCAGTTCTCAGGGGCTTTACGAAAAACTGTTTTTT.

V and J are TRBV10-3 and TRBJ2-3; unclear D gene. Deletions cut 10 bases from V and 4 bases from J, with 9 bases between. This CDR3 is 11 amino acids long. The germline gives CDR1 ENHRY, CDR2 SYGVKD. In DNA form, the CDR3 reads TGTGCCAGCAAGTTGGCAGATACGCAGTATTTT. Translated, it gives CASKLADTQYF.